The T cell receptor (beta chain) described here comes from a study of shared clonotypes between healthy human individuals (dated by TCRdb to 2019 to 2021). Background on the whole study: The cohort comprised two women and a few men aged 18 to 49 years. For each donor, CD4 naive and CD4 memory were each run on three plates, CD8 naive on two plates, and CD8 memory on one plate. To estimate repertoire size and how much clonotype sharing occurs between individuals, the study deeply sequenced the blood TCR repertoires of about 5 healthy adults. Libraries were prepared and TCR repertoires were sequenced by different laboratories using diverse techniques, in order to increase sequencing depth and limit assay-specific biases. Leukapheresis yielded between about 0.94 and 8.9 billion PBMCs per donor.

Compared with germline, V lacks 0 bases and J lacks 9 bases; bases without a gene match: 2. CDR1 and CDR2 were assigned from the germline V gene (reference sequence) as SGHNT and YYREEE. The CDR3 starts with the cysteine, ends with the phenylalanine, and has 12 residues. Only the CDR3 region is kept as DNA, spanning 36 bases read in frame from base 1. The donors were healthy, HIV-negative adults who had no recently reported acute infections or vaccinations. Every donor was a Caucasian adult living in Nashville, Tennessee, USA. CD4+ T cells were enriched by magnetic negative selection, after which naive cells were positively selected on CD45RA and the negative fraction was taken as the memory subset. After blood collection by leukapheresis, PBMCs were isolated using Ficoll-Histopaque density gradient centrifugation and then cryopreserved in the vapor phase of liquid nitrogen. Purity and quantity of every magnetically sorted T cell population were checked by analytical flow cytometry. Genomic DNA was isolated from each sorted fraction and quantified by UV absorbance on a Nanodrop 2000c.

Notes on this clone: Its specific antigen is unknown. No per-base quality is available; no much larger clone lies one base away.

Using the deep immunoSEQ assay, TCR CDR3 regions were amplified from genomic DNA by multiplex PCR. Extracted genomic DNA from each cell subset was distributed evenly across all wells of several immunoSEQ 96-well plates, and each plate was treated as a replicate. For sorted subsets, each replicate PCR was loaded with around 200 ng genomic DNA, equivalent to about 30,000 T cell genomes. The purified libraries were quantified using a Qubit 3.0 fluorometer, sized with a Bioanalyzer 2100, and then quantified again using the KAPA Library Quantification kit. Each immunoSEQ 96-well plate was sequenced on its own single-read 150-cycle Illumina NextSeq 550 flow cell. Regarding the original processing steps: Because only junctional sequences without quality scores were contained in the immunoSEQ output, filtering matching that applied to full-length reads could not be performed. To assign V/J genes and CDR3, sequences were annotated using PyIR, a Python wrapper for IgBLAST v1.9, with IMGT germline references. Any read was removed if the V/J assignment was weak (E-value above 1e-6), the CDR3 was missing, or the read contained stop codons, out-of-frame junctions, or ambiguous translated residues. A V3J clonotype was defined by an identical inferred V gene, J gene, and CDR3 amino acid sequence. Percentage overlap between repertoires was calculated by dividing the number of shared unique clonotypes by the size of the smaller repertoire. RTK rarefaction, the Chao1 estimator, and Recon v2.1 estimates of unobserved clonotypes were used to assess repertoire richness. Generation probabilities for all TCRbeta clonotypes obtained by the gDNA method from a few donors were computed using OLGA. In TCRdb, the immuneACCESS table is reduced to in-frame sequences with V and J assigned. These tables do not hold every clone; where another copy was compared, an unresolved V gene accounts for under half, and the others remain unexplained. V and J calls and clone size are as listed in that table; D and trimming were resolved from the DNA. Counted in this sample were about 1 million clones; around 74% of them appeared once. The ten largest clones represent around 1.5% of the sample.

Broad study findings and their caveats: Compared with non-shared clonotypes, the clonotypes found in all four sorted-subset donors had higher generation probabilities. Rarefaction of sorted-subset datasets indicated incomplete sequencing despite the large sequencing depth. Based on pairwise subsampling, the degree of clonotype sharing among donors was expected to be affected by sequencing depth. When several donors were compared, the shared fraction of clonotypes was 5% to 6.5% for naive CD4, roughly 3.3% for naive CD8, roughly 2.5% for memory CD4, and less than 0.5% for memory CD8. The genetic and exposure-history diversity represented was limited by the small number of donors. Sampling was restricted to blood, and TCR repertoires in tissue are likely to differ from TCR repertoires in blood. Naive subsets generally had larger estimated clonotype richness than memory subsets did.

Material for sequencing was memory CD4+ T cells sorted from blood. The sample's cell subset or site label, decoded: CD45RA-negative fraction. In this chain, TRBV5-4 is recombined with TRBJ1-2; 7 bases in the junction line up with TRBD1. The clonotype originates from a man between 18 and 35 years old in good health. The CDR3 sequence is CASSLGQGSYTF. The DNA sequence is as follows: TGTGCCAGCAGCTTGGGACAGGGCAGCTACACCTTC.